The 23 T cell receptor beta chains listed next were all sequenced from one sample in a study of blood T cell repertoires in COVID-19. Profiled with immunoSEQ multiplex PCR; TCRdb holds only in-frame clones, not every one. The sample lists hundreds of thousands of clones; approximately 84% were seen once. Sequenced material: PBMCs or T cells enriched from blood (not recorded which). The receptor source for this set is a woman under 40 who had recovered from COVID-19.

V usage is TRBV6-2 or TRBV6-3 and J usage is TRBJ1-1; possible D gene TRBD1, 6 bases. The germline V gene encodes CDR1 MNHEY and CDR2 SVGEGT. The CDR3 is 15 residues long. Trimming took 4 bases from V and 5 from J, leaving 17 bases between them. Here the CDR3 reads CASSSSPGGRTEAFF. For the CDR3, the DNA is TGTGCCAGCAGTTCCTCCCCGGGGGGGCGGACTGAAGCTTTCTTT.

This rearrangement joins TRBV11-2 to TRBJ2-2; D is uncertain. The V gene's germline CDR1 is SGHAT and CDR2 FQNNGV. This CDR3 is 15 amino acids long. Trimming took off 1 base at V and 1 base at J, with 7 bases between the two ends. The CDR3 sequence: CASSLVRGNTGELFF. The CDR3 nucleotides read TGTGCCAGCAGCTTAGTCCGCGGGAACACCGGGGAGCTGTTTTTT. Together with reference TRBV11-2 and TRBJ2-2, the CDR3 gives the full variable domain: EAGVAQSPRYKIIEKRQSVAFWCNPISGHATLYWYQQILGQGPKLLIQFQNNGVVDDSQLPKDRFSAERLKGVDSTLKIQPAKLEDSAVYLCASSLVRGNTGELFFGEGSRLTVL.

V is TRBV19 and J is TRBJ2-3; 8 bases align to TRBD1. V gave up 5 bases and J gave up 5 bases; unmatched junction bases: 9. From germline, CDR1 is LNHDA and CDR2 SQIVND (reference sequence). The CDR3 length is 15 residues. The CDR3 bases are TGTGCCAGTAGTGAAGCGGCGGGACAGGTAGATACGCAGTATTTT. Translation: CASSEAAGQVDTQYF.

The chain joins TRBV28 to TRBJ1-1, with 8 positions matching TRBD1. The V segment lost 7 bases and the J segment 4 bases; nucleotides outside the gene matches: 11. Germline-derived CDR1 and CDR2 are MDHEN and SYDVKM. This CDR3 comprises 15 residues. CDR3 DNA: TGTGCCAGCAATCATCAGGGGGCCGGGAGCACTGAAGCTTTCTTT. It encodes CASNHQGAGSTEAFF.

The V gene is TRBV4-3, the J gene TRBJ2-5; possibly TRBD1 for D (5 bases). In germline, CDR1 is LGHNA, CDR2 YSLEER. The CDR3 sequence is 16 residues long. V was clipped by 0 bases and J by 3 bases, with 14 bases between them. The CDR3 DNA is TGCGCCAGCAGCCAAGATAGGTGGGGCTCAGAAGAGACCCAGTACTTC. Amino acids: CASSQDRWGSEETQYF.

As DNA, the CDR3 is TGTGCCAGCAGCGGACAGGGCAATCAGCCCCAGCATTTT. Its protein product is CASSGQGNQPQHF. V and J are TRBV12-3 or TRBV12-4 and TRBJ1-5, with 7 bases lining up with TRBD1. CDR3 length: 13 amino acids. Germline trimming cut 6 bases from V and 2 bases from J; bases unmatched to any gene: 1.

The chain joins TRBV2 to TRBJ1-2, with D hard to call. CDR3 length: 16 residues. Trimming removed 8 bases from V and 8 bases from J, with 27 bases in between. Germline CDR1 reads SNHLY; CDR2 reads FYNNEI. The CDR3 reads CASLRPSRTEVGGYTF. The CDR3 nucleotides are TGTGCCAGCCTTCGACCTTCTCGGACGGAGGTGGGAGGCTACACCTTC.

This clone showed up just once. Other DNA sequences in the same sample also yield this CDR3. CDR3: CASSLAGTGNTEAFF. In DNA form, the CDR3 reads TGCGCCAGCAGCTTGGCGGGGACAGGGAACACTGAAGCTTTCTTT. The genes are TRBV5-1 and TRBJ1-1; TRBD1 aligns across 8 bases. CDR1 and CDR2 from the germline V gene are SGHRS and YFSETQ. V trimming: 0 bases; J trimming: 1 base; junction bases outside the gene matches: 2. The CDR3 spans 15 residues.

CDR3 DNA sequence: TGTGCCAGCAGTTACCGGGTGCCGAGCTCACCCCTCCACTTT. It encodes CASSYRVPSSPLHF. J is TRBJ1-6 and V is TRBV6-5; no clear D gene. Germline CDR1 MNHEY, CDR2 SVGAGI. The length of the CDR3 is 14 residues. Trimming stripped 2 bases from V and 10 bases from J, with 12 bases between.

The chain is built from TRBV15 and TRBJ1-2, with 10 bases that match TRBD1. The CDR3 is 15 amino acids. Germline CDR1 is LNHNV and CDR2 is YYDKDF (reference sequence). Trimming at V came to 0 bases and at J to 6 bases, leaving 4 bases not matched to a gene. This chain's CDR3 is CATSRDRTGGDGYTF. DNA of the CDR3: TGTGCCACCAGCAGAGATCGGACAGGGGGGGATGGCTACACCTTC.

The chain couples TRBV7-9 to TRBJ2-7; D call uncertain. Trimming took 4 bases from V and 3 from J, leaving 19 bases between them. CDR1 is SEHNR and CDR2 is FQNEAQ in the germline V gene (reference sequence). The CDR3 consists of 16 residues. The CDR3 coding sequence is TGTGCCAGCAGCTGCGACATGTGTAGTAGGAACTACGAGCAGTACTTC. Protein product: CASSCDMCSRNYEQYF. Together with reference TRBV7-9 and TRBJ2-7, the CDR3 gives the full variable domain: DTGVSQNPRHKITKRGQNVTFRCDPISEHNRLYWYRQTLGQGPEFLTYFQNEAQLEKSRLLSDRFSAERPKGSFSTLEIQRTEQGDSAMYLCASSCDMCSRNYEQYFGPGTRLTVT.

The gene calls are TRBV28 and TRBJ2-1, with D unclear. CDR3 length: 12 amino acids. Trimming took off 6 bases at V and 6 bases at J, with 9 bases between the two ends. In germline, CDR1 is MDHEN, CDR2 SYDVKM. The CDR3 here is CASREQANEQFF. The CDR3, as DNA: TGTGCCAGCAGAGAGCAGGCCAATGAGCAGTTCTTC.

The chain links TRBV28 to TRBJ1-2; tentatively, D is TRBD1 (6 bases). The CDR3 totals 16 residues. V gave up 6 bases and J gave up 0 bases, with 17 bases separating them. Germline V gene sequence: CDR1 MDHEN, CDR2 SYDVKM. The CDR3 DNA follows: TGTGCCAGCAGCCCTGGGACACACTTCACTAACTATGGCTACACCTTC. It codes for CASSPGTHFTNYGYTF.

J is TRBJ2-7 and V is TRBV6-5, with 7 bases identical to TRBD1. CDR3 length: 13 residues. V was pared by 7 bases and J by 5 bases, with 8 bases of the junction left unmatched. CDR1 MNHEY and CDR2 SVGAGI come from the germline V gene. This CDR3 is CASTQRQGNEQYF. CDR3 bases: TGTGCCAGCACCCAACGACAGGGCAACGAGCAGTACTTC.

This clone has only a few counts. This sequence joins TRBV6-7 and TRBJ1-3; TRBD1 aligns across 9 bases. TRBV6-7 belongs to the ORF category, with a function that is uncertain. The CDR3 loop spans 18 amino acids. J was trimmed by 0 bases and V by 4 bases; bases with no gene match: 10. This CDR3 is CASSSGTGRTHSGNTIYF. CDR3 DNA: TGTGCCAGCAGTTCCGGGACAGGGCGAACCCACTCTGGAAACACCATATATTTT.

CDR3 in DNA: TGCAGCGTTGAGGGCAGGGACTCCTACGAGCAGTACTTC. Translation: CSVEGRDSYEQYF. The V call is TRBV29-1, the J call TRBJ2-7; possibly TRBD1 for D (5 bases). Trimming took off 3 bases at V and 0 bases at J, with 9 bases between the two ends. CDR1 SQVTM and CDR2 ANQGSEA come from the germline V gene. This CDR3 spans 13 amino acids.

J is TRBJ1-2 and V is TRBV14; D remains ambiguous. V was pared by 0 bases and J by 1 base, with 15 bases between. CDR3 length: 17 residues. From germline, CDR1 is SGHDN and CDR2 FVKESK. The CDR3 region has the DNA TGTGCCAGCAGCCAAGATTACCCTACAGTAAATAACTATGGCTACACCTTC. Translation: CASSQDYPTVNNYGYTF.

The rearrangement uses TRBV9 and TRBJ2-3; 9 bases agree with TRBD2. V trimming: 0 bases; J trimming: 6 bases; junction bases outside the gene matches: 5. The CDR3 is made up of 15 amino acids. Germline V gives CDR1 SGDLS, CDR2 YYNGEE. The CDR3 DNA follows: TGTGCCAGCAGCGTAGTCTGGCGGGGGGGCGATACGCAGTATTTT. Its translation is CASSVVWRGGDTQYF.

The J gene is TRBJ2-2, the V gene TRBV6-2 or TRBV6-3; D gene ambiguous. V lost 3 bases, J lost 4 bases, and 6 bases lay in between. This CDR3 is 13 amino acids long. Germline V gene sequence: CDR1 MNHEY, CDR2 SVGEGT. The CDR3, as DNA: TGTGCCAGCAGTTATATGAGCACCGGGGAGCTGTTTTTT. Its protein is CASSYMSTGELFF.

The chain recombines TRBV28 with TRBJ1-5, with unresolved D. The CDR3 contains 12 residues. Germline assignment: CDR1 MDHEN and CDR2 SYDVKM. V was pared by 10 bases and J by 4 bases, with 11 bases between. The CDR3 DNA is TGTGCCACCTACTCCGCAAATCAGCCCCAGCATTTT. Translated, it gives CATYSANQPQHF. The full variable domain, in which reference TRBV28 and TRBJ1-5 provide the parts outside the CDR3, is DVKVTQSSRYLVKRTGEKVFLECVQDMDHENMFWYRQDPGLGLRLIYFSYDVKMKEKGDIPEGYSVSREKKERFSLILESASTNQTSMYLCATYSANQPQHFGDGTRLSIL.

This rearrangement joins TRBV25-1 to TRBJ2-1; 7 nucleotides agree with TRBD2. Trimming removed 4 bases from V and 7 bases from J; junction bases left unmatched: 7. CDR3 length: 14 residues. CDR1 and CDR2 (germline): MGHDK, SYGVNS. The CDR3 reads CASSVFGGINEQFF. CDR3 DNA: TGTGCCAGCAGTGTGTTCGGGGGGATAAATGAGCAGTTCTTC.

This chain connects TRBV12-5 to TRBJ2-3, with 9 bases lining up with TRBD2. Germline-derived CDR1 and CDR2 are LGHNT and FRNRAP. The CDR3 sequence is 17 residues long. V gave up 5 bases and J gave up 2 bases; unmatched junction bases: 11. The CDR3 region has the DNA TGTGCTAGTGGTCCCATCGTGGCGGGGGGGCTCACAGATACGCAGTATTTT. Protein: CASGPIVAGGLTDTQYF.

The chain couples TRBV7-6 to TRBJ1-1; D is uncertain. This CDR3 comprises 15 residues. Germline V lookup: CDR1 SGHVS, CDR2 FNYEAQ. V gave up 2 bases and J gave up 1 base, with 11 bases separating them. The DNA of the CDR3 is TGTGCCAGCAGCTTAACTCTCCAGGAGAACACTGAAGCTTTCTTT. The encoded protein is CASSLTLQENTEAFF.